What follows are 19 T cell receptor beta chains derived from one specimen sequenced in a study of T cell responses to AZD1222 COVID-19 vaccine listed by TCRdb under 2021. Library preparation used the immunoSEQ multiplex PCR assay. TCRdb took this table from immuneACCESS and kept in-frame rearrangements with V and J called. Such tables lack part of the clones; where checked against another copy, unresolved V genes explain under half of the gap, and the rest is unexplained. This sample holds roughly 110,000 clones; 80% to 85% were observed only once. Around 9.9% of the sample goes to the ten largest clones. Reading the label with the study, this specimen's time point is: baseline before first vaccination. Sample: peripheral blood, taken on day 0 of AZD1222 vaccination. Receptors originate from an adult in good health.

The V gene is TRBV29-1, the J gene TRBJ1-1; maybe TRBD1 (5 bases). CDR3 length: 13 residues. The V end lost 5 bases, the J end lost 0 bases, and 10 bases lay between the germline ends. Germline V gene lookup returns CDR1 SQVTM and CDR2 ANQGSEA. CDR3 sequence reads: CSVIRDLNTEAFF. The DNA for the CDR3 is TGCAGCGTTATCAGGGATCTGAACACTGAAGCTTTCTTT.

This clone was counted between two and nine times. The CDR3 coding sequence is TGCGCCAGCAGCTTGGCGGCAGGGTATGGCTACACCTTC. Residues: CASSLAAGYGYTF. The V and J genes are TRBV5-1 and TRBJ1-2; weak D call: TRBD1 (5 bases). Trimming took off 0 bases at V and 5 bases at J, with 8 bases between the two ends. The CDR3 length is 13 residues. Germline V CDR1 and CDR2: SGHRS, YFSETQ.

The rearrangement links TRBV7-9 to TRBJ1-4; D remains unclear. This CDR3 is 15 amino acids long. CDR1 is SEHNR, CDR2 FQNEAQ, per germline (reference sequence). V gave up 5 bases and J gave up 8 bases, with 18 bases separating them. The CDR3 sequence is CASSPRGLPREKLFF. CDR3 nucleotide sequence: TGTGCCAGCAGCCCCCGAGGCCTACCCCGGGAAAAACTGTTTTTT.

This clone was detected only a few times. The V and J genes are TRBV5-1 and TRBJ2-1; TRBD1 aligns across 8 bases. The V gene's germline CDR1 is SGHRS and CDR2 YFSETQ. The CDR3 length is 16 residues. Trimming took 1 base from V and 3 from J; bases not matched to a gene: 6. CDR3: CASSLIFGTGYNEQFF. The CDR3 DNA reads as TGCGCCAGCAGCTTGATATTCGGGACAGGCTACAATGAGCAGTTCTTC. The full variable domain, in which reference TRBV5-1 and TRBJ2-1 provide the parts outside the CDR3, is KAGVTQTPRYLIKTRGQQVTLSCSPISGHRSVSWYQQTPGQGLQFLFEYFSETQRNKGNFPGRFSGRQFSNSRSEMNVSTLELGDSALYLCASSLIFGTGYNEQFFGPGTRLTVL.

This clone is a singleton in its sample. The rearrangement links TRBV6-2 or TRBV6-3 to TRBJ1-2, with D tentatively TRBD1 (6 bases). Germline values: CDR1 MNHEY, CDR2 SVGEGT. The CDR3 sequence is 20 residues long. The ends were cut back, 2 bases at V and 0 bases at J, with 25 bases in the middle. CDR3 coding DNA: TGTGCCAGCAGTTACCCGACGCCAAGGGGGGAGCTAAAGGCTAACTATGGCTACACCTTC. Translation gives CASSYPTPRGELKANYGYTF.

This rearrangement joins TRBV19 to TRBJ2-3; D gene unclear. CDR1 LNHDA and CDR2 SQIVND come from the germline V gene (reference sequence). Trimming pared 3 bases from V and 7 bases from J, leaving 5 bases between. The CDR3 consists of 11 residues. The CDR3 sequence is CASSISYTQYF. The CDR3, as DNA: TGTGCCAGTAGTATTTCGTATACGCAGTATTTT. The full variable domain, with the rest looked up from reference TRBV19 and TRBJ2-3, is DGGITQSPKYLFRKEGQNVTLSCEQNLNHDAMYWYRQDPGQGLRLIYYSQIVNDFQKGDIAEGYSVSREKKESFPLTVTSAQKNPTAFYLCASSISYTQYFGPGTRLTVL.

In DNA, the CDR3 is TGTGCCAGCAGCTTAGGGGGTGGGTCAGTTACGCAGTATTTT. This codes for CASSLGGGSVTQYF. This chain connects TRBV7-9 to TRBJ2-3, with D uncertain. Trimming took 1 base from V and 8 from J, leaving 13 bases between them. In germline, CDR1 is SEHNR, CDR2 FQNEAQ (reference sequence). The CDR3 runs 14 residues.

The chain carries TRBV6-5 and TRBJ1-2, with TRBD1 matching 7 bases. The CDR3 is 14 amino acids. J was trimmed by 3 bases and V by 6 bases; bases with no gene match: 7. The germline gives CDR1 MNHEY, CDR2 SVGAGI. The CDR3 is CASRLDRADYGYTF. The DNA for the CDR3 is TGTGCCAGCAGACTTGACAGGGCTGACTATGGCTACACCTTC.

Only one count was recorded for this clone. The chain recombines TRBV18 with TRBJ1-2; unclear D gene. Trimming cost V 5 bases and J 2 bases, with 6 bases left between them. This CDR3 has 12 residues. Germline V CDR1 and CDR2: KGHSH, LQKENI. The CDR3 reads CASSGRNYGYTF. The CDR3, as DNA: TGTGCCAGCTCAGGGCGCAACTATGGCTACACCTTC.

The chain links TRBV11-3 to TRBJ2-2; no clear D gene. Germline CDR1 is SGHNT and CDR2 is YENEEA. The CDR3 sequence is 15 residues long. V gave up 5 bases and J gave up 3 bases, with 13 bases separating them. CDR3 sequence: CASSRRGADTGELFF. CDR3 in DNA: TGTGCCAGCAGCCGCAGAGGTGCTGACACCGGGGAGCTGTTTTTT.

The rearrangement links TRBV5-8 to TRBJ2-3, with a tentative D call TRBD1 (6 bases). In germline, CDR1 is SGHTS, CDR2 YDEGEE. CDR3 size: 15 residues. Trimming took off 3 bases at V and 6 bases at J, with 17 bases between the two ends. CDR3 residues: CASSSTGRRKDTQYF. As DNA, the CDR3 is TGTGCCAGCAGCTCAACAGGGAGAAGGAAGGATACGCAGTATTTT.

V and J are TRBV3-1 (or the pseudogene TRBV3-2) and TRBJ1-1; tentatively, D is TRBD1 (5 bases). V lost 0 bases and J 4 bases, leaving 15 bases between the germline ends. CDR1 and CDR2 (germline): LGHDT, YNNKEL (reference sequence). This CDR3 comprises 16 residues. CDR3 amino acids: CASSQDVSGGGTEAFF. CDR3 sequence (DNA): TGTGCCAGCAGCCAAGATGTGAGCGGCGGGGGCACTGAAGCTTTCTTT.

The chain carries TRBV28 and TRBJ1-4, with 12 positions matching TRBD1. Trimming removed 2 bases from V and 6 bases from J; junction bases left unmatched: 7. This CDR3 region has 17 residues. From germline, CDR1 is MDHEN and CDR2 SYDVKM. DNA of the CDR3: TGTGCCAGCAGTTTAGGTGGGACAGGGGGCGATGATGAAAAACTGTTTTTT. Protein product: CASSLGGTGGDDEKLFF.

This rearrangement joins TRBV15 to TRBJ1-5; no reliable D call. Per germline, CDR1 LNHNV and CDR2 YYDKDF (reference sequence). V lost 3 bases and J lost 5, with 17 bases in between. CDR3 length: 16 residues. DNA of the CDR3: TGTGCCACCAGCAGCCTAGAAGGGTCCGGGGATCAGCCCCAGCATTTT. This encodes CATSSLEGSGDQPQHF. The full variable domain, its missing parts supplied by reference TRBV15 and TRBJ1-5, is DAMVIQNPRYQVTQFGKPVTLSCSQTLNHNVMYWYQQKSSQAPKLLFHYYDKDFNNEADTPDNFQSRRPNTSFCFLDIRSPGLGDTAMYLCATSSLEGSGDQPQHFGDGTRLSIL.

The genes are TRBV2 and TRBJ2-7, with TRBD1 matching 8 bases. The CDR3 runs to 15 residues. The germline V gene has CDR1 SNHLY and CDR2 FYNNEI. CDR3 nucleotide sequence: TGTGCTACCTCCTCGGACAGGGCGAGCTCCTACGAGCAGTACTTC. Its protein product is CATSSDRASSYEQYF.

This chain connects TRBV6-4 to TRBJ1-1, with TRBD1 as a possible D gene (5 bases). Per germline, CDR1 MRHNA and CDR2 SNTAGT. V was trimmed by 5 bases and J by 0 bases, leaving 7 bases between them. The CDR3 extends over 13 amino acids. The CDR3 DNA is TGTGCCAGCAGTCGGGGCCTGAACACTGAAGCTTTCTTT. As protein: CASSRGLNTEAFF.

This chain joins TRBV27 and TRBJ2-7, with 11 bases fitting TRBD1. CDR1 and CDR2 from the germline V gene are MNHEY and SMNVEV (reference sequence). The CDR3 has 14 residues. The trim removed 5 bases at V and 4 bases at J, leaving 4 bases unmatched. CDR3 sequence (DNA): TGTGCCAGCAGTCCCGGACAGGGGGCGTACGAGCAGTACTTC. Its protein is CASSPGQGAYEQYF.

The chain is built from TRBV19 and TRBJ1-3, with a possible D match to TRBD1 (6 bases). Germline lookup yields CDR1 LNHDA and CDR2 SQIVND (reference sequence). The ends were cut back, 7 bases at V and 0 bases at J, with 16 bases in the middle. CDR3 length: 16 residues. The CDR3 sequence is CASIPDRRISGNTIYF. The CDR3 bases are TGTGCCAGTATCCCGGACAGACGCATCTCTGGAAACACCATATATTTT.

The chain couples TRBV24-1 to TRBJ2-2; 9 nucleotides match TRBD1. Germline loops: CDR1 KGHDR, CDR2 SFDVKD. The CDR3 covers 12 residues. Losses at the gene ends were 5 bases for V and 13 bases for J; bases not matched to a gene: 4. The CDR3: CATSVTGGVLFF. Here the CDR3 DNA reads TGTGCCACCAGTGTTACAGGGGGCGTGCTGTTTTTT.